These 9 T cell receptor beta chains came from one sample sequenced in a study of blood T cell repertoires in COVID-19 (TCRdb year 2020). Libraries were prepared through the immunoSEQ multiplex PCR assay. TCRdb took this table from immuneACCESS and kept in-frame rearrangements with V and J called. Such tables lack part of the clones; where checked against another copy, unresolved V genes explain under half of the gap, and the rest is unexplained. This sample gives roughly 150,000 clones in total; about nine tenths of them show up just once. The ten largest clones add up to about 2.3% of the sample. The specimen was peripheral blood. Every receptor here comes from a man aged 18-30 years with acute or convalescent COVID-19.

This chain uses TRBV2 with TRBJ1-5; D perhaps matches TRBD1 (6 bases). Trimming removed 4 bases at V and 9 bases at J, with 16 bases between. Germline V gene lookup returns CDR1 SNHLY and CDR2 FYNNEI. This CDR3 is built from 14 residues. The CDR3 region has the DNA TGTGCCAGCAGTGGTCGGGACACCCTTTGGCCCCAGCATTTT. Its protein product is CASSGRDTLWPQHF.

This clone showed up just once. The chain has TRBV7-6 and TRBJ2-2, with D possibly matching TRBD2 (5 bases). The V end lost 1 base, the J end lost 6 bases, and 6 bases lay between the germline ends. The germline V gene encodes CDR1 SGHVS and CDR2 FNYEAQ. This CDR3 has 13 residues. The CDR3 sequence: CASSLGGSGELFF. The CDR3 DNA sequence: TGTGCCAGCAGCTTAGGAGGGTCCGGGGAGCTGTTTTTT.

This clone was seen just once. The gene calls are TRBV19 and TRBJ2-1; D gene unclear. Trimming removed 7 bases at V and 2 bases at J, with 18 bases between. The CDR3 totals 16 residues. Germline CDR1 is LNHDA and CDR2 is SQIVND (reference sequence). CDR3 DNA sequence: TGTGCCAGTAATCAAAGGCCCGGGTCCCCCTACAATGAGCAGTTCTTC. This translates into CASNQRPGSPYNEQFF.

The chain's CDR3 is CASSFLTGGGETQYF. The CDR3 DNA reads as TGCGCCAGCAGCTTTTTAACCGGGGGGGGAGAGACCCAGTACTTC. The V and J genes are TRBV5-1 and TRBJ2-5, with TRBD2 identical over 8 bases. There are 15 residues in the CDR3. Trimming at V came to 2 bases and at J to 4 bases, leaving 7 bases not matched to a gene. Per the germline V gene, CDR1 is SGHRS and CDR2 is YFSETQ.

The chain couples TRBV2 to TRBJ1-5; a possible D gene is TRBD1 (5 bases). Looked up from germline, CDR1 is SNHLY and CDR2 is FYNNEI. The CDR3 is 13 amino acids. V shed 1 base and J shed 6 bases, with 7 bases lying between them. The DNA for the CDR3 is TGTGCCAGCAGTGAAGTAAGGGGTCAGCCCCAGCATTTT. This codes for CASSEVRGQPQHF.

The CDR3 DNA reads as TGTGCCAGCAGCCCCACGGGGGGGGAAACAGATACGCAGTATTTT. Its protein product is CASSPTGGETDTQYF. This rearrangement joins TRBV7-2 to TRBJ2-3, with 8 bases aligning to TRBD2. V shed 5 bases and J 3 bases; nucleotides not matched to a gene: 7. Germline assignment: CDR1 SGHTA and CDR2 FQGNSA. This CDR3 has 15 residues.

Only one count was recorded for this clone. The chain recombines TRBV6-1 with TRBJ1-2, with D perhaps TRBD1 (5 bases). This CDR3 spans 13 amino acids. V was clipped by 3 bases and J by 6 bases, with 11 bases between them. Germline CDR1 is MNHNS and CDR2 is SASEGT. Here the CDR3 DNA reads TGTGCCAGCAGTGACATAGGGGTCCATGGCTACACCTTC. As protein: CASSDIGVHGYTF.

The chain uses TRBV30 and TRBJ2-2, with TRBD2 matching over 8 bases. Germline V lookup: CDR1 GTSNPN, CDR2 SVGIG (reference sequence). Trimming at V came to 2 bases and at J to 4 bases, leaving 12 bases not matched to a gene. The CDR3 has 17 residues. The CDR3 DNA reads as TGTGCCTGGAGTTTCGGTTTAACTAGCGGACCCACCGGGGAGCTGTTTTTT. The encoded protein is CAWSFGLTSGPTGELFF.

This clone was observed a single time. The rearrangement uses TRBV19 and TRBJ1-2; tentative D call: TRBD1 (6 bases). From germline, CDR1 is LNHDA and CDR2 SQIVND (reference sequence). The CDR3 sequence is 14 residues long. V was clipped by 4 bases and J by 4 bases, with 13 bases between them. The CDR3 reads CASSRQANFYGYTF. The CDR3 nucleotides read TGTGCCAGTAGTAGACAGGCGAACTTCTATGGCTACACCTTC.